These T cell receptor beta chains were read from a single sample in a study of T cells in Graves' hyperthyroidism and ophthalmopathy. Each CDR3 protein is one row after TCRdb ran MiXCR on the multiplex PCR reads. The sample gives about 770,000 distinct CDR3 sequences, under 20% of which show up once; over 15% is in the top ten. Specimen: blood. The receptors were gathered from a woman aged 45 to 65 with Graves' hyperthyroidism that later progressed to Graves' ophthalmopathy. The CDR3 runs from the conserved cysteine through the conserved F or W. The order of the fields is V gene, D gene, clone size, CDR3 length, J gene, CDR3 DNA, CDR3 protein. D genes are given only for firm matches. A row's size may be missing; if present it is once, few, many or a size class.

V: TRBV7-9; D: TRBD1; size: few; length: 16; J: TRBJ1-6; DNA: TGTGCCAGCAGCCCTCCACGGGACAGCCTTAATTCACCCCTCCACTTT; CDR3: CASSPPRDSLNSPLHF
V: TRBV12-3/TRBV12-4; D: .; size: many; length: 14; J: TRBJ2-5; DNA: TGTGCCAGCACCTCGGCAGGGAGGATGGAGACCCAGTACTTC; CDR3: CASTSAGRMETQYF
V: TRBV6-2/TRBV6-3; D: TRBD1; size: .; length: 13; J: TRBJ2-7; DNA: TGTGCCAGCCCGGGACAGGGCTACTACGAGCAGTACTTC; CDR3: CASPGQGYYEQYF
V: TRBV20-1; D: .; size: few; length: 14; J: TRBJ2-2; DNA: TGCAGTGCTAGTAGGCAGGGAGACACCGGGGAGCTGTTTTTT; CDR3: CSASRQGDTGELFF
V: TRBV5-1; D: .; size: .; length: 13; J: TRBJ2-1; DNA: TGCGCCAGCAGGGAACCTCCATACAATGAGCAGTTCTTC; CDR3: CASREPPYNEQFF
V: TRBV14; D: .; size: .; length: 14; J: TRBJ2-2; DNA: TGTGCCAGCAGCCAAATACAGAACACCGGGGAGCTGTTTTTT; CDR3: CASSQIQNTGELFF
V: TRBV4-1; D: TRBD2; size: .; length: 16; J: TRBJ2-5; DNA: TGCGCCAGCAGCTCACGACTAGCGGGGGGCGGGGAGACCCAGTACTTC; CDR3: CASSSRLAGGGETQYF
V: TRBV3-1; D: .; size: .; length: 16; J: TRBJ2-4; DNA: TGTGCCAGCAGCCAAACAGCAGGGGCCCTCGAAAACATTCAGTACTTC; CDR3: CASSQTAGALENIQYF
V: TRBV4-2; D: .; size: .; length: 17; J: TRBJ2-2; DNA: TGTGCCAGCAGCCAAGACACAGGTAGCGGATACACCGGGGAGCTGTTTTTT; CDR3: CASSQDTGSGYTGELFF
V: TRBV6-5; D: TRBD1; size: many; length: 14; J: TRBJ1-1; DNA: TGTGCCAGCAGTTACGGACAGGCCAACACTGAAGCTTTCTTT; CDR3: CASSYGQANTEAFF
V: TRBV3-1; D: .; size: many; length: 17; J: TRBJ2-3; DNA: TGTGCCAGCAGCCAAGATCTCGCGGGGGCATCCCCAGATACGCAGTATTTT; CDR3: CASSQDLAGASPDTQYF
V: TRBV20-1; D: .; size: .; length: 14; J: TRBJ2-1; DNA: TGCAGTGCCCCTGGCCAAATTTCCTACAATGAGCAGTTCTTC; CDR3: CSAPGQISYNEQFF
V: TRBV7-9; D: .; size: .; length: 13; J: TRBJ1-2; DNA: TGTGCCAGCAGCGCGGCCTCGGGCTATGGCTACACCTTC; CDR3: CASSAASGYGYTF
V: TRBV12-3/TRBV12-4; D: TRBD2; size: many; length: 16; J: TRBJ2-3; DNA: TGTGCCAGCAGTTTAGCTAAGACTAGCGGGGGAGATACGCAGTATTTT; CDR3: CASSLAKTSGGDTQYF
V: TRBV3-1; D: .; size: many; length: 14; J: TRBJ1-2; DNA: TGTGCCAGCAGCCAATCGGAGACAGCCTATGGCTACACCTTC; CDR3: CASSQSETAYGYTF
V: TRBV20-1; D: .; size: few; length: 14; J: TRBJ2-7; DNA: TGCAGTGCTAGAGCTATGTACAGCTCCTACGAGCAGTACTTC; CDR3: CSARAMYSSYEQYF
V: TRBV18; D: .; size: many; length: 15; J: TRBJ1-2; DNA: TGTGCCAGCTCACCCGACAGGTTAGCTAACTATGGCTACACCTTC; CDR3: CASSPDRLANYGYTF
V: TRBV2; D: .; size: many; length: 16; J: TRBJ1-1; DNA: TGTGCCAGCAGTGAAAGGTCAGGCGCCTCGAGAACTGAAGCTTTCTTT; CDR3: CASSERSGASRTEAFF
V: TRBV11-2; D: TRBD2; size: .; length: 14; J: TRBJ2-2; DNA: TGTGCCAGCTTAGGGCTAGCGGGGGTCGGGGAGCTGTTTTTT; CDR3: CASLGLAGVGELFF
V: TRBV12-3/TRBV12-4; D: .; size: .; length: 14; J: TRBJ2-3; DNA: TGTGCCAGCAGTTCTGAGTTGGCCACAGATACGCAGTATTTT; CDR3: CASSSELATDTQYF
V: TRBV2; D: TRBD2; size: many; length: 16; J: TRBJ2-3; DNA: TGTGCCAGCAGTGGCGCTAGCGGGGAGGCCACAGATACGCAGTATTTT; CDR3: CASSGASGEATDTQYF
V: TRBV6-1; D: .; size: few; length: 14; J: TRBJ1-3; DNA: TGTGCCAGCGGGCTGGAGAGCTCTGGAAACACCATATATTTT; CDR3: CASGLESSGNTIYF
V: TRBV3-1; D: .; size: many; length: 14; J: TRBJ2-5; DNA: TGTGCCAGCAGCCAAGAGGGGCTCCAAGAGACCCAGTACTTC; CDR3: CASSQEGLQETQYF
V: TRBV12-3/TRBV12-4; D: .; size: .; length: 12; J: TRBJ1-2; DNA: TGTGCCAGCAGTTTCGGTAACTATGGCTACACCTTC; CDR3: CASSFGNYGYTF
V: TRBV9; D: .; size: few; length: 15; J: TRBJ2-3; DNA: TGTGCCAGCAGCCGGTCGGATCTAAACCCAGATACGCAGTATTTT; CDR3: CASSRSDLNPDTQYF
V: TRBV12-5; D: .; size: .; length: 15; J: TRBJ2-5; DNA: TGTGCTAGTGGTTTGACGGAGGGGGCTCGAGAGACCCAGTACTTC; CDR3: CASGLTEGARETQYF
V: TRBV5-4; D: .; size: few; length: 17; J: TRBJ1-4; DNA: TGTGCCAGCAGCTCAAACGTGAACAGGGCAACTAATGAAAAACTGTTTTTT; CDR3: CASSSNVNRATNEKLFF
V: TRBV15; D: TRBD2; size: .; length: 18; J: TRBJ2-2; DNA: TGTGCCACCAGCGGGGGGACTAGCGGGGTCCTGAACACCGGGGAGCTGTTTTTT; CDR3: CATSGGTSGVLNTGELFF
V: TRBV5-4; D: .; size: many; length: 15; J: TRBJ2-5; DNA: TGTGCCAGCAGCTTGGGCCAGGATTTCCAAGAGACCCAGTACTTC; CDR3: CASSLGQDFQETQYF
V: TRBV10-3; D: .; size: many; length: 15; J: TRBJ1-5; DNA: TGTGCCATCAGTAAAGGACCTGGTAGCAATCAGCCCCAGCATTTT; CDR3: CAISKGPGSNQPQHF
V: TRBV20-1; D: .; size: .; length: 14; J: TRBJ2-3; DNA: TGCAGTGCTAGCGGGGGCCAGCACACAGATACGCAGTATTTT; CDR3: CSASGGQHTDTQYF
V: TRBV20-1; D: TRBD1; size: many; length: 13; J: TRBJ1-5; DNA: TGCAGTGCTAAAGGGGGCGGCAATCAGCCCCAGCATTTT; CDR3: CSAKGGGNQPQHF